This TCR beta chain was found in a study of blood T cell repertoires in COVID-19. In the original processing: The authors estimated nucleated cell counts from reference gene primer amplification. Data came from immunoSEQ multiplex PCR; TCRdb stores just in-frame clones and leaves some out. That table is the source of V, J and clone size, and D and trimming were worked out from the DNA. Here the sample spans over 250,000 clones, about 68% being singletons. Germline CDR1 SEHNR, CDR2 FQNEAQ (reference sequence). This CDR3 contains 13 residues. Trimming cost V 1 base and J 12 bases; bases outside gene matches: 4.

V and J are TRBV7-9 and TRBJ2-1; 9 nucleotides agree with TRBD2. The specimen was peripheral blood. The source is an elderly woman with acute or convalescent COVID-19. Here the CDR3 reads CASSLVLAGRQFF. In DNA, the CDR3 is TGTGCCAGCAGCTTAGTGCTAGCGGGAAGGCAGTTCTTC. Full variable domain (rest looked up from reference TRBV7-9 and TRBJ2-1): DTGVSQNPRHKITKRGQNVTFRCDPISEHNRLYWYRQTLGQGPEFLTYFQNEAQLEKSRLLSDRFSAERPKGSFSTLEIQRTEQGDSAMYLCASSLVLAGRQFFGPGTRLTVL.